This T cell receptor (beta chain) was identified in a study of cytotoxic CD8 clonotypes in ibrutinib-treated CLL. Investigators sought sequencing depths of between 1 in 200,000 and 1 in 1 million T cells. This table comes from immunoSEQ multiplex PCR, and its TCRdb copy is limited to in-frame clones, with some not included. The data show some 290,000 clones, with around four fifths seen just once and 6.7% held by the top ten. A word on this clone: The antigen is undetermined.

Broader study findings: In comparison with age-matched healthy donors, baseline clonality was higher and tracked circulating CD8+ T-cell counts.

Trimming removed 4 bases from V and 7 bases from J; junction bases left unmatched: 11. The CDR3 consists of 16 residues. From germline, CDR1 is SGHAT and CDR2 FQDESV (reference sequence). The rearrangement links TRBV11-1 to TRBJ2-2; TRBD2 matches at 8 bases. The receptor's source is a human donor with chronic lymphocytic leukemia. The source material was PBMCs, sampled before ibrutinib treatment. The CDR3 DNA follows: TGTGCCAGCAGCTGGCCCGGAGCGGGAGTAGGCGGGGAGCTGTTTTTT. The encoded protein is CASSWPGAGVGGELFF.